This T cell receptor (beta chain) was profiled in a study of blood T cell repertoires in COVID-19. Study background: Researchers got acute and convalescent COVID-19 samples from the United States, Italy and Spain. T cells, B-cell-depleted T cells, or PBMCs supplied cDNA or gDNA.

Per the germline V gene, CDR1 is KGHDR and CDR2 is SFDVKD. The CDR3 covers 13 residues. V was pared by 4 bases and J by 9 bases, with 4 bases of the junction left unmatched. As processed by the authors: Amplification of reference gene primers was used by the study to estimate nucleated cell counts. The protocol was immunoSEQ multiplex PCR, while the TCRdb copy is restricted to in-frame clones and leaves out a portion. The DNA was the basis for D and trimming; V, J and clone size are from that table. The top ten clones hold approximately 2.9% of a sample with about 490,000 clones, 70% to 90% of them seen once.

The sequenced sample consisted of peripheral blood. The source of this sequence is a human donor in a cohort sampled during active COVID-19. The V gene is TRBV24-1, the J gene TRBJ2-4, with 8 bases identical to TRBD1. CDR3 sequence: CATSDRQGTIQYF. The CDR3, as DNA: TGTGCCACCAGTGACCGACAGGGGACCATTCAGTACTTC.